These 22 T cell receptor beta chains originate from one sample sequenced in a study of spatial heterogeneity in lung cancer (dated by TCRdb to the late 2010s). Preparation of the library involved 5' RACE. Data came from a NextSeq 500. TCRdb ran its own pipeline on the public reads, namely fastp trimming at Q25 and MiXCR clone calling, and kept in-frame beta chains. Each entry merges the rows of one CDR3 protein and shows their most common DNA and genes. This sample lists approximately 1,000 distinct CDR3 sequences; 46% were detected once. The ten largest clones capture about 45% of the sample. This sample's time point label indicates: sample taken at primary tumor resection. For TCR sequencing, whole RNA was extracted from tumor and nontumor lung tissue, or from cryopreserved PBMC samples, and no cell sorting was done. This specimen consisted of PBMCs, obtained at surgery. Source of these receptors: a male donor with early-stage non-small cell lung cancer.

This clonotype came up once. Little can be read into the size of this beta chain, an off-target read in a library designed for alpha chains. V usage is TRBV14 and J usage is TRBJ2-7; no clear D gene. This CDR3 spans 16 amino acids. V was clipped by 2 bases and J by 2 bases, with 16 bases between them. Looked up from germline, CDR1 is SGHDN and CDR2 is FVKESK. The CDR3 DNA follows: TGTGCCAGCAGCCAATGGCCGGCAGGACCTACCTACGAGCAGTACTTC. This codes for CASSQWPAGPTYEQYF.

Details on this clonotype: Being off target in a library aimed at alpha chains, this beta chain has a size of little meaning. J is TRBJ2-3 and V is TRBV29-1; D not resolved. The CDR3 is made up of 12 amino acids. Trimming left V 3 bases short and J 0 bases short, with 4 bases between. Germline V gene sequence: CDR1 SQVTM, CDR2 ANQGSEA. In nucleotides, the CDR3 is TGCAGCGTTGATCCGAGCACAGATACGCAGTATTTT. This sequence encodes CSVDPSTDTQYF.

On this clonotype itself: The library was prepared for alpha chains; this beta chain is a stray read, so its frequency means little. CDR3 sequence (DNA): TGTGCCAGCAGCTTAGTCCAAACTCCTTCATACGAGCAGTACTTC. As protein: CASSLVQTPSYEQYF. The chain couples TRBV11-2 to TRBJ2-7; D ambiguous. CDR3 size: 15 residues. CDR1 is SGHAT, CDR2 FQNNGV, per germline. The V end lost 1 base, the J end lost 4 bases, and 14 bases lay between the germline ends.

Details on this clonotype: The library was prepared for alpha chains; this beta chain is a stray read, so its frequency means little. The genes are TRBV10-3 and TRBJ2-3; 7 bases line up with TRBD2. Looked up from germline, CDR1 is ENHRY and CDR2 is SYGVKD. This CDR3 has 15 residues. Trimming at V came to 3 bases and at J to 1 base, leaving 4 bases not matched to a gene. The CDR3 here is CAISEGLAGTDTQYF. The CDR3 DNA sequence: TGTGCCATCAGTGAAGGGCTAGCGGGCACAGATACGCAGTATTTT.

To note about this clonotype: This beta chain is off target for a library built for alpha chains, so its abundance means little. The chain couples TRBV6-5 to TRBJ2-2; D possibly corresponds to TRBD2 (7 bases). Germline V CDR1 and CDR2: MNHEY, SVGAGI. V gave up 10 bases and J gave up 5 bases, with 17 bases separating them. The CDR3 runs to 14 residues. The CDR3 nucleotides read TGTGCCACCGGACGGGGGGCGCAGACCGGGGAGCTGTTTTTT. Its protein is CATGRGAQTGELFF.

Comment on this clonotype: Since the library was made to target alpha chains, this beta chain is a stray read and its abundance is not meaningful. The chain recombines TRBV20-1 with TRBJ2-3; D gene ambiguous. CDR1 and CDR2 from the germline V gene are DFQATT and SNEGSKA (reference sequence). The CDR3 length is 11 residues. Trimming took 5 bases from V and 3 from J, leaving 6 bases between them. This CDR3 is CSAFSTDTQYF. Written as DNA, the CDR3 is TGCAGTGCTTTTTCGACAGATACGCAGTATTTT.

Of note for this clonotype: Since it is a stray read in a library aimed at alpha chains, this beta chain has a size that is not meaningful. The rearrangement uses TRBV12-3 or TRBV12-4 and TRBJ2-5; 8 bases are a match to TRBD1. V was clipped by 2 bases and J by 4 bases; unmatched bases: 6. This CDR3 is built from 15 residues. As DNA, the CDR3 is TGTGCCAGCAGTTTATGGGACAGGTACCCAGAGACCCAGTACTTC. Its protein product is CASSLWDRYPETQYF.

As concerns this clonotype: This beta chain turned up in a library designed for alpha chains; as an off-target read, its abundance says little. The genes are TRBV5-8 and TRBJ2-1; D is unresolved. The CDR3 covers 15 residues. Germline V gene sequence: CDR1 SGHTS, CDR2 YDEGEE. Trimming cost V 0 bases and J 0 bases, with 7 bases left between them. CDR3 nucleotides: TGTGCCAGCAGCTTGGGACTCGGCTCCTACAATGAGCAGTTCTTC. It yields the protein CASSLGLGSYNEQFF. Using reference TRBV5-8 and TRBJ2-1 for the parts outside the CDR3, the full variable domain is EAGVTQSPTHLIKTRGQQATLRCSPISGHTSVYWYQQALGLGLQFLLWYDEGEERNRGNFPPRFSGRQFPNYSSELNVNALELEDSALYLCASSLGLGSYNEQFFGPGTRLTVL.

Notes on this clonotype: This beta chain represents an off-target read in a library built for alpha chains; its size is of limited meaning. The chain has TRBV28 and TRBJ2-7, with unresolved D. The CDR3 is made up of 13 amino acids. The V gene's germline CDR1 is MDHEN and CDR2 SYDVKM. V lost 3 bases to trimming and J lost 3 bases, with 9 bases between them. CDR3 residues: CASSFTNGYEQYF. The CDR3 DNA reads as TGTGCCAGCAGTTTTACCAACGGCTACGAGCAGTACTTC.

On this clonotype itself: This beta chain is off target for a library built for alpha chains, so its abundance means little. The CDR3 DNA sequence: TGCGCCAGCAGCTTGGCTAGGCGCCCTTCAGATACGCAGTATTTT. This codes for CASSLARRPSDTQYF. This chain connects TRBV5-1 to TRBJ2-3; D not resolved. The CDR3 loop spans 15 amino acids. V was shortened by 0 bases and J by 4 bases, with 12 bases between the two germline ends. CDR1 SGHRS and CDR2 YFSETQ come from the germline V gene.

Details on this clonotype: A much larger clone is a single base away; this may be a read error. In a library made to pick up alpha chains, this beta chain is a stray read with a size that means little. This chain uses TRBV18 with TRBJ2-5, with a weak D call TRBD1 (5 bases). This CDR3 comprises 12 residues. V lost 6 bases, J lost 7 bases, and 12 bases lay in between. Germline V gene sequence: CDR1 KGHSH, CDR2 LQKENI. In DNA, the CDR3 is TGTGCCAGCTCCTCGGACCAGGGGACCCAGTACTTC. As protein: CASSSDQGTQYF.

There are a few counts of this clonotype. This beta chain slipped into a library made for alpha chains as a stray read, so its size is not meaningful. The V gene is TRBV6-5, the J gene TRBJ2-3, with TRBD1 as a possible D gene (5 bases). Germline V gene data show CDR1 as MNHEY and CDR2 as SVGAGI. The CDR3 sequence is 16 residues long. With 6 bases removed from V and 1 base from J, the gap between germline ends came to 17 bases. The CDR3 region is CASRTSSGARTDTQYF. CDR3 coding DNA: TGTGCCAGCAGGACGTCATCTGGGGCTCGCACAGATACGCAGTATTTT.

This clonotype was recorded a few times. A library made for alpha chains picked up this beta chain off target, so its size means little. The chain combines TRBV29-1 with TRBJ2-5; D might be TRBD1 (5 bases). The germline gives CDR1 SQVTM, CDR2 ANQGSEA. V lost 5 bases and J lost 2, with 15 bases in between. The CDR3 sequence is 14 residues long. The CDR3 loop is CSVLPRQRQETQYF. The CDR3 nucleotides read TGCAGCGTTCTACCCAGACAGAGACAAGAGACCCAGTACTTC.

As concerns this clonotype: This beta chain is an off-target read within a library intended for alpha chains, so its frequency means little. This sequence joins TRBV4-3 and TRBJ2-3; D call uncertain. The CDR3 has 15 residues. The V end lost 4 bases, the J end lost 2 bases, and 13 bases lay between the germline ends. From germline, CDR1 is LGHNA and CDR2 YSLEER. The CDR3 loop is CASSLTAQTTDTQYF. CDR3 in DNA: TGCGCCAGCAGCCTAACGGCGCAGACCACAGATACGCAGTATTTT.

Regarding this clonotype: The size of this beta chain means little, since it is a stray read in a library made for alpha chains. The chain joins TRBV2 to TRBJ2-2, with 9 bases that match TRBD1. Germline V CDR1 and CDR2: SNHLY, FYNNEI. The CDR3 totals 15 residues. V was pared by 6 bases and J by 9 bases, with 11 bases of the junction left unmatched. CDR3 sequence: CASRTGQGMFRELFF. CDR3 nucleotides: TGTGCCAGCAGGACGGGACAGGGAATGTTCCGGGAGCTGTTTTTT.

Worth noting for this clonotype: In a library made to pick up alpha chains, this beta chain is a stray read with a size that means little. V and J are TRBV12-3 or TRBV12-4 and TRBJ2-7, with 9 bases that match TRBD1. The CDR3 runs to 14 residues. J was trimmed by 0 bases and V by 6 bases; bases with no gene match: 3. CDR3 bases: TGTGCCAGCAGGGGACAGGGAACCTCCTACGAGCAGTACTTC. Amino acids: CASRGQGTSYEQYF.

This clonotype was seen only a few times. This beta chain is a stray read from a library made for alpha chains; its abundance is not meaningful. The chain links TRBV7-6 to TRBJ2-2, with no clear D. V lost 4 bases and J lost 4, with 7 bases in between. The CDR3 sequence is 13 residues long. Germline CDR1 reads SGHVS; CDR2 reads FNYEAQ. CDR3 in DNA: TGTGCCAGCAGCTCAGACGGCACCGGGGAGCTGTTTTTT. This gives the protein CASSSDGTGELFF.

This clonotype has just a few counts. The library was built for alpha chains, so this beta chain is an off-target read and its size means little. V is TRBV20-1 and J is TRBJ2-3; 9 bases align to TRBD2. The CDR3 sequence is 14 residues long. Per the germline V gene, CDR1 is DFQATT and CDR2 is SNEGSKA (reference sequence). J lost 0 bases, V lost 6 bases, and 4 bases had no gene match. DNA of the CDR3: TGCAGTGCGTTTAGCGGGGGAAGCACAGATACGCAGTATTTT. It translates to CSAFSGGSTDTQYF.

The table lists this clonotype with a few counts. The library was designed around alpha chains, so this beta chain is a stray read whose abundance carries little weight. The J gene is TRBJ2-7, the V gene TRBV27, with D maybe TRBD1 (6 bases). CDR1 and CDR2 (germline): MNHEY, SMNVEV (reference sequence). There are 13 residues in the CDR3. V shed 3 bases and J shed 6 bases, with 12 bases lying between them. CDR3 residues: CASSLGAFGEQYF. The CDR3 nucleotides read TGTGCCAGCAGTTTGGGGGCTTTCGGCGAGCAGTACTTC.

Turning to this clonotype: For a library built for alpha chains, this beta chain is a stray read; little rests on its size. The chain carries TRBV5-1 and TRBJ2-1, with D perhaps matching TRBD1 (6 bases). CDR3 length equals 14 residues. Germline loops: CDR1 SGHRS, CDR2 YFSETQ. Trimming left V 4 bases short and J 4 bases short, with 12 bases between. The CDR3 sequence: CASSPGQTYNEQFF. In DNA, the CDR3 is TGCGCCAGCAGCCCCGGACAGACGTACAATGAGCAGTTCTTC.

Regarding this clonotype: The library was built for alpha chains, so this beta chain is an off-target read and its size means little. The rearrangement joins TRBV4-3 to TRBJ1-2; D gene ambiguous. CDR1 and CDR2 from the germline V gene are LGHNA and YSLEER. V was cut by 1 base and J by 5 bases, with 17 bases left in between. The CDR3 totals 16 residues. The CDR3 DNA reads TGCGCCAGCAGCCAAGTTCGCCAGGCGGAGGTTTATGGCTACACCTTC. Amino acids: CASSQVRQAEVYGYTF.

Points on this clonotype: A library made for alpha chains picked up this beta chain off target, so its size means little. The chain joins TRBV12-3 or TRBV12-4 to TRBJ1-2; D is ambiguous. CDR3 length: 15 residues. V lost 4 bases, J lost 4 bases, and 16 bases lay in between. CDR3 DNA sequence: TGTGCCAGCAGTTCTCAACAGTTTCATGGCTATGGCTACACCTTC. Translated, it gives CASSSQQFHGYGYTF.